Listed below are T cell receptor beta chains from one sample, sequenced in a study of T cell responses to AZD1222 COVID-19 vaccine. Generated by immunoSEQ multiplex PCR, the TCRdb table keeps only in-frame clones and is missing some. Altogether roughly 80,000 clones are present, less than 95% being singletons, with the ten largest covering approximately 8%. Source: peripheral blood, taken 28 days after the second AZD1222 dose. These receptors all stem from an adult who received the AZD1222 COVID-19 vaccine. Both conserved end residues are part of each CDR3. D genes are given only for firm matches. Clone size appears in some rows only: once, few, many, or a class for an expanded clone.

abundance	d_gene	v_gene	j_gene	len	CDR3aa	CDR3nt
NA	NA	TRBV6-2/TRBV6-3	TRBJ2-1	13	CASSLTGYNEQFF	TGTGCCAGCAGCCTAACAGGGTACAATGAGCAGTTCTTC
once	NA	TRBV12-3/TRBV12-4	TRBJ2-2	12	CASRRDTGELFF	TGTGCCAGCAGGCGGGACACCGGGGAGCTGTTTTTT
NA	TRBD1	TRBV9	TRBJ2-7	14	CASSGQGVTYEQYF	TGTGCCAGCAGCGGACAGGGGGTAACCTACGAGCAGTACTTC
NA	TRBD2	TRBV13	TRBJ2-2	15	CASTWGSGTYGELFF	TGTGCCAGCACTTGGGGTAGCGGGACTTACGGGGAGCTGTTTTTT
NA	NA	TRBV18	TRBJ1-5	13	CASSPAGLQPQHF	TGTGCCAGCTCCCCAGCGGGGCTACAGCCCCAGCATTTT
NA	TRBD1	TRBV9	TRBJ2-5	15	CASSGRGRGQETQYF	TGTGCCAGCAGCGGTCGGGGCCGGGGACAGGAGACCCAGTACTTC
NA	NA	TRBV6-2/TRBV6-3	TRBJ1-5	13	CASSPQGNQPQHF	TGTGCCAGCAGTCCACAGGGAAATCAGCCCCAGCATTTT
NA	TRBD2	TRBV2	TRBJ2-7	14	CASSGRLADYEQYF	TGTGCCAGCAGTGGGAGACTAGCGGACTACGAGCAGTACTTC
NA	NA	TRBV9	TRBJ2-2	14	CASSPSELSGELFF	TGTGCCAGCAGCCCATCCGAGCTGTCCGGGGAGCTGTTTTTT
few	NA	TRBV18	TRBJ2-7	15	CASSPPSGSSYEQYF	TGTGCCAGCTCACCACCCTCAGGGAGCTCCTACGAGCAGTACTTC
NA	TRBD1	TRBV19	TRBJ2-7	17	CASSMGDRLGAAYEQYF	TGTGCCAGTAGTATGGGGGACAGGTTGGGAGCGGCCTACGAGCAGTACTTC
once	NA	TRBV27	TRBJ2-3	12	CASGGRGDTQYF	TGTGCCAGCGGAGGCCGCGGAGATACGCAGTATTTT
once	NA	TRBV2	TRBJ2-4	13	CASIGKDRNIQYF	TGTGCCAGCATAGGGAAGGACAGAAACATTCAGTACTTC
few	NA	TRBV5-1	TRBJ2-5	13	CASSLGVLETQYF	TGCGCCAGCAGCTTGGGGGTATTGGAGACCCAGTACTTC
NA	NA	TRBV27	TRBJ1-5	12	CASSSGAQPQHF	TGTGCCAGCAGTTCAGGGGCTCAGCCCCAGCATTTT
once	NA	TRBV2	TRBJ1-1	15	CASKKTTSTNTEAFF	TGTGCCAGCAAGAAAACAACCTCTACGAACACTGAAGCTTTCTTT
NA	NA	TRBV3-1/TRBV3-2	TRBJ1-1	13	CASSAVRGTEAFF	TGTGCCAGCAGCGCAGTAAGGGGTACTGAAGCTTTCTTT
NA	NA	TRBV19	TRBJ2-3	14	CASSPRPGTDTQYF	TGTGCCAGTAGTCCCCGGCCGGGCACAGATACGCAGTATTTT
NA	NA	TRBV24-1	TRBJ2-1	12	CATSDLSRGQFF	TGTGCCACCAGTGATTTATCCCGGGGGCAGTTCTTC
NA	TRBD2	TRBV9	TRBJ2-7	18	CASSVGASGMGVPYEQYF	TGTGCCAGCAGCGTAGGGGCTAGCGGGATGGGGGTCCCCTACGAGCAGTACTTC
NA	TRBD2	TRBV4-1	TRBJ2-7	18	CASSRVMIPRGTSYEQYF	TGCGCCAGCAGCCGAGTGATGATCCCGCGGGGGACCTCCTACGAGCAGTACTTC
NA	TRBD1	TRBV19	TRBJ2-7	15	CASSTTGTGADEQYF	TGTGCCAGTAGTACCACCGGGACAGGGGCGGACGAGCAGTACTTC
NA	NA	TRBV6-6	TRBJ1-1	15	CASFYRAHLGTEAFF	TGTGCCAGCTTTTACAGGGCGCATTTGGGCACTGAAGCTTTCTTT
NA	NA	TRBV4-1	TRBJ2-7	13	CASSQTTKGEQYF	TGCGCCAGCAGCCAGACAACAAAGGGCGAGCAGTACTTC
NA	TRBD2	TRBV7-2	TRBJ2-1	17	CASSVPGLAGTYNEQFF	TGTGCCAGCAGCGTACCGGGACTAGCGGGCACTTACAATGAGCAGTTCTTC
NA	TRBD2	TRBV7-3	TRBJ2-2	15	CASSLRPGGAGELFF	TGTGCCAGCAGCTTACGTCCGGGAGGAGCCGGGGAGCTGTTTTTT
NA	TRBD2	TRBV4-3	TRBJ2-3	16	CASSQESGGSTDTQYF	TGCGCCAGCAGCCAAGAGAGCGGGGGGAGCACAGATACGCAGTATTTT
NA	TRBD1	TRBV30	TRBJ1-5	14	CAWNHGQVNQPQHF	TGTGCCTGGAACCACGGACAGGTCAATCAGCCCCAGCATTTT
few	TRBD2	TRBV18	TRBJ2-1	14	CASSPPLAGGWQFF	TGTGCCAGCTCACCACCGTTAGCGGGAGGGTGGCAGTTCTTC
NA	NA	TRBV19	TRBJ1-1	12	CASGQGMAEAFF	TGTGCCAGTGGGCAGGGTATGGCTGAAGCTTTCTTT
NA	NA	TRBV3-1/TRBV3-2	TRBJ2-3	13	CASSQEASSAWYF	TGTGCCAGCAGCCAAGAGGCGTCGTCCGCCTGGTATTTT
NA	NA	TRBV14	TRBJ1-6	14	CASSQWTDNSPLHF	TGTGCCAGCAGCCAATGGACAGATAATTCACCCCTCCACTTT
NA	TRBD2	TRBV4-1	TRBJ2-1	17	CASSQGPRTSGYNEQFF	TGCGCCAGCAGCCAAGGGCCCAGGACTAGCGGGTACAATGAGCAGTTCTTC
NA	NA	TRBV5-1	TRBJ2-1	12	CASSLPSLEQFF	TGCGCCAGCAGCTTGCCCAGTTTAGAGCAGTTCTTC
NA	TRBD2	TRBV6-6	TRBJ2-5	14	CASRETSGSETQYF	TGTGCCAGCAGGGAAACTAGCGGGAGTGAGACCCAGTACTTC
once	NA	TRBV5-4	TRBJ2-7	15	CASSLVGVRSYEQYF	TGTGCCAGCAGCTTGGTGGGGGTTCGCTCCTACGAGCAGTACTTC
NA	TRBD2	TRBV11-2	TRBJ2-3	15	CASSQSGAFTDTQYF	TGTGCCAGCAGCCAAAGCGGGGCCTTCACAGATACGCAGTATTTT
NA	TRBD1	TRBV4-1	TRBJ1-1	17	CASSPGQGAMANTEAFF	TGCGCCAGCAGCCCTGGACAGGGGGCGATGGCGAACACTGAAGCTTTCTTT
NA	NA	TRBV3-1/TRBV3-2	TRBJ2-7	12	CASSQATYEQYF	TGTGCCAGCAGCCAAGCGACCTACGAGCAGTACTTC
NA	NA	TRBV5-1	TRBJ2-5	14	CASSTRTSEETQYF	TGCGCCAGCAGCACTCGGACAAGCGAAGAGACCCAGTACTTC
NA	NA	TRBV7-8	TRBJ1-4	15	CASSGPTETNEKLFF	TGTGCCAGCAGCGGACCGACAGAGACTAATGAAAAACTGTTTTTT
large	NA	TRBV2	TRBJ1-2	13	CASSDRGLYGYTF	TGTGCCAGCAGTGACAGAGGCCTGTATGGCTACACCTTC
NA	TRBD1	TRBV6-5	TRBJ1-2	15	CASRPGQALPYGYTF	TGTGCCAGCCGACCCGGACAGGCACTTCCTTATGGCTACACCTTC